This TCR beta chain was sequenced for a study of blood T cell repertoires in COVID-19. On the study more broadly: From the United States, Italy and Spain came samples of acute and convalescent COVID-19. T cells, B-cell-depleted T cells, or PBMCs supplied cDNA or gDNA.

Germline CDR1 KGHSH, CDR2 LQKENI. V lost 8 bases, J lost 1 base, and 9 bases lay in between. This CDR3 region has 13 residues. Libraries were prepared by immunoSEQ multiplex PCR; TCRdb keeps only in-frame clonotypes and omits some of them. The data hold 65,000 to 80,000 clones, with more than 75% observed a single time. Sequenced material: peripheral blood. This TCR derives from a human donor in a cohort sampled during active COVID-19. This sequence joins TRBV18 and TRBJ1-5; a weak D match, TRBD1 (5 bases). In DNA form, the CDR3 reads TGTGCCAGCCGTCAGGGAAGCAATCAGCCCCAGCATTTT. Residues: CASRQGSNQPQHF.